This entry concerns a single TCR beta chain. Antigen specificity is unknown. This CDR3 is 13 amino acids long. With V trimmed by 5 bases and J by 7 bases, 5 bases remained unmatched. The sample is drawn from a study of T-cell reconstitution after alpha-beta-depleted transplantation in children. General study points: Expanded graft clones, several hundred of them, were reportedly the source of alpha-beta T cells about two months after transplant.

Preparation of the TCRbeta library involved a method that used unique molecular identifiers. TCRdb redid the calling of the PCR reads with MiXCR, one entry per CDR3 protein. The profile shows around 600,000 distinct CDR3 sequences, roughly 23% of them singletons. The V gene is TRBV12-3 or TRBV12-4, the J gene TRBJ1-5; 7 bases line up with TRBD1. Source: PBMCs, mostly from graft donor cells, taken 360 days after TCRalphabeta/CD19-depleted stem cell transplant. The receptor was derived from a boy under two years old who had a stem cell transplant for acute myeloid leukemia, so the T cells may come from the graft donor. The CDR3 DNA follows: TGTGCCAGCAGTCGACAGGGTGGGCAGCCCCAGCATTTT. Its protein product is CASSRQGGQPQHF.